This passage covers 14 T cell receptor beta chains from one sample sequenced in a study of T cells in Graves' hyperthyroidism and ophthalmopathy. Authors of the study amplified TCR beta CDR3 regions from RNA transcripts. HTBI primers drove first-round RT-PCR of the TCR CDR3. TCRdb analysed the multiplex PCR reads with MiXCR anew, one entry per CDR3 protein. The data show roughly 200,000 distinct CDR3 sequences, with about a sixth seen just once and around 47% held by the top ten. Sequencing used blood. The receptors here all came from a man aged 40-49 years with Graves' hyperthyroidism.

The table lists this clonotype with many counts. V usage is TRBV15 and J usage is TRBJ1-1, with no clear D. This CDR3 has 13 residues. Germline CDR1 and CDR2: LNHNV and YYDKDF (reference sequence). V gave up 6 bases and J gave up 2 bases, with 10 bases separating them. The CDR3 region has the DNA TGTGCCACCAGACCAGCCGTTAACACTGAAGCTTTCTTT. It codes for CATRPAVNTEAFF.

Ten or more counts support this clonotype. V and J are TRBV7-2 and TRBJ2-7, with 7 bases aligning to TRBD2. Per the germline V gene, CDR1 is SGHTA and CDR2 is FQGNSA. This CDR3 has 15 amino acids. The V and J ends lost 6 bases and 0 bases, in that order; junction bases with no gene match: 8. In nucleotides, the CDR3 is TGTGCCAGCAGGAAACCTACGGGGGGCTCCTACGAGCAGTACTTC. Its translation: CASRKPTGGSYEQYF.

This clonotype occurred many times. The chain combines TRBV12-3 or TRBV12-4 with TRBJ1-5; D is possibly TRBD1 (5 bases). Deletions cut 6 bases from V and 3 bases from J, with 18 bases between. The CDR3 is 16 amino acids. CDR3 coding DNA: TGTGCCAGCAGCACCAGGGCGGGTGGGTACAATCAGCCCCAGCATTTT. Translated, it gives CASSTRAGGYNQPQHF.

With respect to this clonotype: A much larger clone lies one base from this, so it may be a read error. The chain carries TRBV20-1 and TRBJ1-5; possibly TRBD1 for D (6 bases). Germline CDR1 is DFQATT and CDR2 is SNEGSKA (reference sequence). This CDR3 has 14 residues. V lost 5 bases to trimming and J lost 6 bases, with 17 bases between them. This chain's CDR3 is CSAGAGGRGQPQHF. The CDR3 nucleotides read TGCAGTGCTGGCGCGGGGGGGCGGGGTCAGCCCCAGCATTTT.

This clonotype was picked up many times. The chain carries TRBV6-2 or TRBV6-3 and TRBJ2-3, with a tentative D call TRBD2 (6 bases). Trimming pared 4 bases from V and 0 bases from J, leaving 14 bases between. Germline V CDR1 and CDR2: MNHEY, SVGEGT. This CDR3 contains 16 residues. CDR3 nucleotide sequence: TGTGCCAGCAGTTCTGGGCTAGCGACCAGCACAGATACGCAGTATTTT. Amino acid sequence: CASSSGLATSTDTQYF.

Ten or more counts support this clonotype. V usage is TRBV5-1 and J usage is TRBJ2-1; no definite D call. The V end was cut by 6 bases, the J end by 8 bases, with 18 bases between. The CDR3 has 14 residues. Germline CDR1 and CDR2: SGHRS and YFSETQ. The CDR3 DNA reads TGCGCCAGCAATCCAGGCTTAGTGAGAGATGAGCAGTTCTTC. Amino acid sequence: CASNPGLVRDEQFF.

This clonotype was observed a handful of times. This chain joins TRBV6-1 and TRBJ2-7; the D gene is possibly TRBD1 (7 bases). The germline V gene has CDR1 MNHNS and CDR2 SASEGT. The ends were cut back, 5 bases at V and 4 bases at J, with 24 bases in the middle. CDR3 length: 17 amino acids. CDR3 protein: CASSPTPGRQGLYEQYF. DNA for the CDR3: TGTGCCAGCAGTCCAACCCCCGGACGACAGGGACTTTACGAGCAGTACTTC.

This clonotype has a count of ten or more. V gene TRBV4-1 combines with J gene TRBJ2-7; D perhaps matches TRBD2 (5 bases). The length of the CDR3 is 13 residues. Germline V lookup: CDR1 MGHRA, CDR2 YSYEKL. V lost 4 bases and J lost 6, with 13 bases in between. CDR3 sequence (DNA): TGCGCCAGCAGCCCTTCCGGGGTGCGCGAGCAGTACTTC. It codes for CASSPSGVREQYF.

This clonotype was counted ten times or more. The rearrangement joins TRBV20-1 to TRBJ1-2, with TRBD1 matching 8 bases. In germline, CDR1 is DFQATT, CDR2 SNEGSKA (reference sequence). V dropped 3 bases and J dropped 8; count of bases not matched to a gene: 5. This CDR3 is built from 12 residues. CDR3 sequence reads: CSASQGARGYTF. The CDR3 DNA reads as TGCAGTGCTAGCCAGGGGGCTCGCGGCTACACCTTC.

This clonotype was found many times. The chain recombines TRBV18 with TRBJ2-7; the match to TRBD1 covers 10 bases. J gave up 6 bases and V 1 base, and 0 bases lay outside the gene matches. This CDR3 is built from 13 residues. The V gene's germline CDR1 is KGHSH and CDR2 LQKENI. CDR3 nucleotides: TGTGCCAGCTCACCACGGGACAGGGGCGAGCAGTACTTC. Its protein product is CASSPRDRGEQYF. The full variable domain, rest sourced from reference TRBV18 and TRBJ2-7, is NAGVMQNPRHLVRRRGQEARLRCSPMKGHSHVYWYRQLPEEGLKFMVYLQKENIIDESGMPKERFSAEFPKEGPSILRIQQVVRGDSAAYFCASSPRDRGEQYFGPGTRLTVT.

Concerning this clonotype itself: The junction departs from the called germline gene at one end, perhaps through a read error. The rearrangement links TRBV7-2 to TRBJ2-1; tentative D call: TRBD2 (5 bases). Per the germline V gene, CDR1 is SGHTA and CDR2 is FQGNSA. There are 15 residues in the CDR3. The CDR3 region has the DNA TGTGCCAGCAGCCTAGCCGGAATGGGTTACAATGAGCAGATCTTC. Its protein product is CASSLAGMGYNEQIF. Full variable domain (missing parts from reference TRBV7-2 and TRBJ2-1): GAGVSQSPSNKVTEKGKDVELRCDPISGHTALYWYRQSLGQGLEFLIYFQGNSAPDKSGLPSDRFSAERTGGSVSTLTIQRTQQEDSAVYLCASSLAGMGYNEQIFGPGTRLTVL.

The chain recombines TRBV2 with TRBJ2-1; D might be TRBD1 (6 bases). CDR1 and CDR2 from the germline V gene are SNHLY and FYNNEI. The CDR3 totals 13 residues. V lost 3 bases and J 6 bases, leaving 9 bases between the germline ends. Written as DNA, the CDR3 is TGTGCCAGCAGTGATGACAGGTCCAATGAGCAGTTCTTC. Its protein product is CASSDDRSNEQFF.

V gene TRBV28 combines with J gene TRBJ2-7; TRBD1 or TRBD2 may be the D gene (6 bases each). The V end was cut by 8 bases, the J end by 0 bases, with 8 bases between. CDR1 MDHEN and CDR2 SYDVKM come from the germline V gene. The CDR3 runs to 12 residues. In DNA form, the CDR3 reads TGTGCCAGCCGGGGGCCCTCCTACGAGCAGTACTTC. Translation: CASRGPSYEQYF.

On this clonotype: The germline gene is not matched at one end of the junction; a read error may be the cause. The chain has TRBV25-1 and TRBJ2-5, with a weak D call TRBD2 (5 bases). Germline V gene lookup returns CDR1 MGHDK and CDR2 SYGVNS. The CDR3 is made up of 15 amino acids. DNA of the CDR3: TGTGCCAGCAGTGGAAGGACTCGATACCAAGAGACCCAGTGCTTC. It specifies CASSGRTRYQETQCF. The complete variable domain, with remaining parts taken from reference TRBV25-1 and TRBJ2-5, reads EADIYQTPRYLVIGTGKKITLECSQTMGHDKMYWYQQDPGMELHLIHYSYGVNSTEKGDLSSESTVSRIRTEHFPLTLESARPSHTSQYLCASSGRTRYQETQCFGPGTRLLVL.